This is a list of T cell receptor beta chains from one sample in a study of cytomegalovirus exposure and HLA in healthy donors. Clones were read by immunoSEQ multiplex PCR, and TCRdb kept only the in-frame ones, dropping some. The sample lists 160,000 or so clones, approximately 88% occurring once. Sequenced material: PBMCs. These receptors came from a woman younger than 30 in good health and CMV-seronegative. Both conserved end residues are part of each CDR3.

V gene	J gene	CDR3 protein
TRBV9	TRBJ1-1	CASSDRRGGGGTEAFF
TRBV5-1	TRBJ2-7	CASSQTSGAPYEQYF
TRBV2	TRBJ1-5	CASSRRTAYSNQPQHF
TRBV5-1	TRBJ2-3	CASSLAGGRGDTQYF
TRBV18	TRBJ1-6	CASSPGTDNSPLHF
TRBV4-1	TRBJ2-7	CASSQDLPGSYEQYF
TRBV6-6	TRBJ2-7	CATRLVHEQYF
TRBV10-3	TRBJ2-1	CAIRGLGAGQFF
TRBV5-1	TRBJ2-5	CASSLGTVQETQYF
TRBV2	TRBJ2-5	CASRVNTGQETQYF
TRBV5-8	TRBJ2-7	CASSLEQPSYEQYF
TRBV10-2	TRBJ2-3	CASSESRGQGGRTSTDTQYF
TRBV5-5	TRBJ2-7	CASTTSWQGKSYEQYF
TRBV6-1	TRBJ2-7	CASSDRDRGKYEQYF
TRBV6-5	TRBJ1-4	CASSYRGLRGEKLFF
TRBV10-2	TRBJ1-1	CASSPRAVTNTEAFF
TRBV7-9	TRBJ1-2	CASRRISYGYTF
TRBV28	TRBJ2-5	CASSKTGRAYF
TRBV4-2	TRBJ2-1	CASSQDLTVALLGEQFF
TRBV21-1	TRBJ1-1	CAVRDRGPNTEAFF
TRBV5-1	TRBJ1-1	CASSLGVGVGTEAFF
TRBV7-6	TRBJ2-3	CASSEGHHSDPDTQYF
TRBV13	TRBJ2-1	CASIATSGGSSYNEQFF
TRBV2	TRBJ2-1	CASRTTSGAYNEQFF
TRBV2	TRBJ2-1	CASRGTSGGSHEQFF
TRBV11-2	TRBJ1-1	CASSSRKRYTEAFF